This T cell receptor (beta chain) derives from a study of blood T cell repertoires in COVID-19. On the study more broadly: Collection of acute and convalescent COVID-19 samples took place in the United States, Italy and Spain. The analysed material was cDNA or gDNA that came from T cells, B-cell-depleted T cells, or PBMCs.

Authors' methods: Counts of nucleated cells, estimated from reference gene primer amplification, were obtained. Sequencing was performed with immunoSEQ multiplex PCR; in TCRdb, only in-frame clones are kept and a portion is missing. Clone size and the V and J calls come from that table; the DNA yielded D and trimming. Here the sample spans some 100,000 clones, more than 80% being singletons. Germline CDR1 and CDR2: GTSNPN and SVGIG (reference sequence). CDR3 length: 15 residues. V was clipped by 3 bases and J by 6 bases, with 20 bases between them. The J gene is TRBJ1-2, the V gene TRBV30, with a tentative D call TRBD1 (5 bases). Sequenced material: peripheral blood. This TCR came from a human donor in a cohort sampled during active COVID-19. The CDR3 DNA sequence: TGTGCCTGGAGAGGACACAGCCCTACCACTAATGGCTACACCTTC. This translates into CAWRGHSPTTNGYTF.